The sequence of this T cell receptor (beta chain) was determined in a study of cytomegalovirus exposure and HLA in healthy donors. Study-wide findings and caveats: Reports indicated that the classifier achieved high specificity and sensitivity in diagnosing cytomegalovirus status.

TCRdb keeps only in-frame clones here, not all; method: immunoSEQ multiplex PCR. The sample shows 200,000 or so clones, 75% to 95% of them seen only once. V lost 4 bases and J lost 5, with 16 bases in between. Germline V gene lookup returns CDR1 SGHDT and CDR2 YYEEEE. The CDR3 contains 15 residues. About this clone itself: Its antigen remains unknown.

The sequence came from a woman between 18 and 30 years old in good health and CMV-seronegative. The chain links TRBV5-6 to TRBJ1-5; D remains unclear. The specimen was PBMCs. The CDR3 bases are TGTGCCAGCAGCGCCGGGATCCCTGCAGATCAGCCCCAGCATTTT. It is translated as CASSAGIPADQPQHF.